This TCR beta chain was identified during a study of cytomegalovirus exposure and HLA in healthy donors. With respect to this clone: The antigen is not known.

CDR1 and CDR2 from the germline V gene are KGHSH and LQKENI. V was clipped by 3 bases and J by 3 bases, with 9 bases between them. This CDR3 region has 14 residues. Whole-study findings and limits: Sequences of the TCR beta chain were said to predict the HLA-A and HLA-B alleles of most subjects accurately. Serostatus for CMV was the only available immune exposure information. In a later analysis, an Asian-associated ancestry cluster reportedly showed fewer N-insertions than the roughly 730-donor mean. An apparent linkage of common viral pathogens to several of the most significant clusters emerged in a later analysis.

The primer mix had 60 Vbeta and 13 Jbeta primers. The protocol was immunoSEQ multiplex PCR, while the TCRdb copy is restricted to in-frame clones and leaves out a portion. The sample totals some 150,000 clones. This TCR was recovered from a woman younger than 30 in good health and CMV-seronegative. J is TRBJ1-5 and V is TRBV18; D is perhaps TRBD1 (6 bases). The sequenced sample consisted of PBMCs. The DNA for the CDR3 is TGTGCCAGCTCACCCGGGACATACAATCAGCCCCAGCATTTT. Protein: CASSPGTYNQPQHF.